This T cell receptor beta chain was documented in a study of T cells in Graves' hyperthyroidism and ophthalmopathy. The PBMCs had their origin in around 9.1 ml of fresh peripheral blood. Amplification targeted TCR beta CDR3 regions from RNA transcripts. The HTBI set primed first-round TCR CDR3 RT-PCR. TCRdb passed the multiplex PCR reads through MiXCR, listing each CDR3 protein once. The table shows 250,000 to 300,000 distinct CDR3 sequences, with about 14% occurring only once. Germline V gene lookup returns CDR1 SGHNT and CDR2 YYREEE (reference sequence). The CDR3 length is 14 residues. V was trimmed by 2 bases and J by 2 bases, leaving 10 bases between them.

This sequence joins TRBV5-4 and TRBJ2-5, with D possibly matching TRBD2 (5 bases). The receptor's source is a woman in her thirties with Graves' hyperthyroidism that later progressed to Graves' ophthalmopathy. Specimen: blood. CDR3 in DNA: TGTGCCAGCAGCTTCCGGACTGAACAAGAGACCCAGTACTTC. It specifies CASSFRTEQETQYF.